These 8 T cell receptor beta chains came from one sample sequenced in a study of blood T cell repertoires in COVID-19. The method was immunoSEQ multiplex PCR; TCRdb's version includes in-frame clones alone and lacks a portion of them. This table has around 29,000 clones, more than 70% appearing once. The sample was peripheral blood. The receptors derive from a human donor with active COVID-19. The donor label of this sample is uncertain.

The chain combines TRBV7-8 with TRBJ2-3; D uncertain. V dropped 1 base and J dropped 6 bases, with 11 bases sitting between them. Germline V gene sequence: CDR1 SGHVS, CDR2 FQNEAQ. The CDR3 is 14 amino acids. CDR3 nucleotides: TGTGCCAGCAGCTTAGATTTAGTTGAGGATACGCAGTATTTT. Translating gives CASSLDLVEDTQYF.

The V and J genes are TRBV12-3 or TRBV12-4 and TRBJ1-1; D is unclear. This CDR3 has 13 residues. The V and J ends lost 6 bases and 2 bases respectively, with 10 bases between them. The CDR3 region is CASRLQTNTEAFF. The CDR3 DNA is TGTGCCAGCAGATTACAGACAAACACTGAAGCTTTCTTT.

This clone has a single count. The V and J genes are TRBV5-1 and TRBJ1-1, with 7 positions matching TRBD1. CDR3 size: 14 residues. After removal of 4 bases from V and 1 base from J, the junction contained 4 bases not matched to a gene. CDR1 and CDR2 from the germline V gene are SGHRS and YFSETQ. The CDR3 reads CASSEQGGNTEAFF. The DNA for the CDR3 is TGCGCCAGCAGCGAGCAGGGGGGGAACACTGAAGCTTTCTTT.

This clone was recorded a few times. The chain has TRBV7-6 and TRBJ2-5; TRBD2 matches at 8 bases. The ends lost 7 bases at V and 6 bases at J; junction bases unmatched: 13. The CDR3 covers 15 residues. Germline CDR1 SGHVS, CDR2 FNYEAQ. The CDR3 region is CASNPARGGLKTQYF. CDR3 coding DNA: TGTGCCAGCAACCCGGCCCGGGGGGGCCTTAAGACCCAGTACTTC.

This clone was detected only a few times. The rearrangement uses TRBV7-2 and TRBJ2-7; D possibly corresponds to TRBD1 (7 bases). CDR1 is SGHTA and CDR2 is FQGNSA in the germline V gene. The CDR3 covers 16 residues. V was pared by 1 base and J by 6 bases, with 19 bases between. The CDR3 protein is CASSLGRTGQEGEQYF. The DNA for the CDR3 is TGTGCCAGCAGCTTAGGTCGCACAGGACAGGAGGGCGAGCAGTACTTC. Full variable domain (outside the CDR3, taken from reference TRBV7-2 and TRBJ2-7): GAGVSQSPSNKVTEKGKDVELRCDPISGHTALYWYRQSLGQGLEFLIYFQGNSAPDKSGLPSDRFSAERTGGSVSTLTIQRTQQEDSAVYLCASSLGRTGQEGEQYFGPGTRLTVT.

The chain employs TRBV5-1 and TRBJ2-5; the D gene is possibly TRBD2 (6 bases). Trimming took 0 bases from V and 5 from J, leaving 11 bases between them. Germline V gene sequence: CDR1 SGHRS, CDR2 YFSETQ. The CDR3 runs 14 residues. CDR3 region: CASSLVVGGETQYF. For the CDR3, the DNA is TGCGCCAGCAGCTTGGTGGTTGGGGGGGAGACCCAGTACTTC.

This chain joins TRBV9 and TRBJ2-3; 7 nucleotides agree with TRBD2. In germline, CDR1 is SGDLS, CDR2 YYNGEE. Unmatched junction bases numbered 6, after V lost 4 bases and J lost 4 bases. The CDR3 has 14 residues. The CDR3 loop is CASSPRLAADTQYF. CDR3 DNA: TGTGCCAGCAGCCCTCGACTAGCAGCAGATACGCAGTATTTT.

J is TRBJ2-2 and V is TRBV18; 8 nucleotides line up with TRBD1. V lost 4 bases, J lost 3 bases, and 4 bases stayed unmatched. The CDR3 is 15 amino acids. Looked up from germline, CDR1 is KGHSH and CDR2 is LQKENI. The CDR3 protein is CASSRGQGDTGELFF. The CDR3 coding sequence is TGTGCCAGCTCACGAGGACAGGGAGACACCGGGGAGCTGTTTTTT.